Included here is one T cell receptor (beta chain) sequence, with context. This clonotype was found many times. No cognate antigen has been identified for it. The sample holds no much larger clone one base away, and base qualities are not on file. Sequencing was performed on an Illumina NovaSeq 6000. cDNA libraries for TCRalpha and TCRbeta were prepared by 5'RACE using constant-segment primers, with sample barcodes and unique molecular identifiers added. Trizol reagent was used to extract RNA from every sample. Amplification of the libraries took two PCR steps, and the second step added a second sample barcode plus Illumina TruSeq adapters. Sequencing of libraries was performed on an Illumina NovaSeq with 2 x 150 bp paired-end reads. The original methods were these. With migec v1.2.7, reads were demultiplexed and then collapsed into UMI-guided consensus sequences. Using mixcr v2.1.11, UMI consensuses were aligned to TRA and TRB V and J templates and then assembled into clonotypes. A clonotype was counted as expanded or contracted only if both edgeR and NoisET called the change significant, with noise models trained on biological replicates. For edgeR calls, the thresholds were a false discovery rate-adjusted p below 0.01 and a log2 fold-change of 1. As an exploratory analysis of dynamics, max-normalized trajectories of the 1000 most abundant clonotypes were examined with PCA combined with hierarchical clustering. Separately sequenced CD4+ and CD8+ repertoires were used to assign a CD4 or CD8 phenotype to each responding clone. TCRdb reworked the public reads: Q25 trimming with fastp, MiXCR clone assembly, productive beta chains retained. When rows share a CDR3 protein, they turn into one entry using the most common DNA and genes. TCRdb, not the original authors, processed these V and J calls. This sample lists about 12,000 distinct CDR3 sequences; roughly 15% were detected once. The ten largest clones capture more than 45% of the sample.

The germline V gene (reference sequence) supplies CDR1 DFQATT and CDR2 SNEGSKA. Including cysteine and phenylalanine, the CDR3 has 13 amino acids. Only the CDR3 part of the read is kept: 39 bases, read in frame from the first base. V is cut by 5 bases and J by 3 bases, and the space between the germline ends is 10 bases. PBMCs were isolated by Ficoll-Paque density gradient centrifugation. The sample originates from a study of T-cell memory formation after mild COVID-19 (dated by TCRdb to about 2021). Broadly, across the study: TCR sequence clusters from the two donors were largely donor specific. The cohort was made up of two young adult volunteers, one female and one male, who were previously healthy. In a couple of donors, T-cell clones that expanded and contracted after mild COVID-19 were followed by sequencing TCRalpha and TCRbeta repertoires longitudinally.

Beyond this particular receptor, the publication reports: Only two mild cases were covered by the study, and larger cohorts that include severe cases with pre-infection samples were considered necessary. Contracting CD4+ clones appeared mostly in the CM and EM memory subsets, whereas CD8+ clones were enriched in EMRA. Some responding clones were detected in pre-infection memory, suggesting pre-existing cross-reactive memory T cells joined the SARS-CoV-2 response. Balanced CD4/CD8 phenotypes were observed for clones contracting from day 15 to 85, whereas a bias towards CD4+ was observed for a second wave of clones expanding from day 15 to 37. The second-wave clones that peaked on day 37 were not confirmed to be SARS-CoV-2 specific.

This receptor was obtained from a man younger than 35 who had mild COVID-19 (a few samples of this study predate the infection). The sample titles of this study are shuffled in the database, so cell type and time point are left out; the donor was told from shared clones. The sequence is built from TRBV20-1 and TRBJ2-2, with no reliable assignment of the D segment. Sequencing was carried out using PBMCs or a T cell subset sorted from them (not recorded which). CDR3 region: CSALRLDTGELFF. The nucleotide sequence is TGCAGTGCTTTGAGACTTGACACCGGGGAGCTGTTTTTT.